This is a list of T cell receptor beta chains from one sample in a study of early T cells in non-severe SARS-CoV-2 infection. TCRdb processed the 5' RACE reads anew with MiXCR; each CDR3 protein has one entry. The sample shows around 58,000 distinct CDR3 sequences, more than 13% of them seen only once. The sequencing here drew on whole blood, taken at baseline. These receptors originate from an adult who was a healthcare worker with PCR-confirmed SARS-CoV-2 infection or an uninfected control (not recorded which). Each CDR3 is given with its conserved first and last residue. A D gene is named only where the DNA matches it firmly. Clone size is stated in some rows and not others, as once, few, many or a class when expanded.

abundance: few
v_gene: TRBV3-1
j_gene: TRBJ2-7
d_gene: .
CDR3nt: TGTGCCAGCAGCTCCCGGACAGTCTCCTACGAGCAGTACTTC
CDR3aa: CASSSRTVSYEQYF

abundance: few
v_gene: TRBV28
j_gene: TRBJ1-5
d_gene: .
CDR3nt: TGTGCCAGCAGTTTGGATCCCTTGGGCAATCAGCCCCAGCATTTT
CDR3aa: CASSLDPLGNQPQHF

abundance: few
v_gene: TRBV9
j_gene: TRBJ2-1
d_gene: .
CDR3nt: TGTGCCAGCAGCGTAATAAGCGGTGGTTACAATGAGCAGTTCTTC
CDR3aa: CASSVISGGYNEQFF

abundance: few
v_gene: TRBV20-1
j_gene: TRBJ1-4
d_gene: .
CDR3nt: TGCAGTGCTACCCCCCGGTCTAGTGCTAATGAAAAACTGTTTTTT
CDR3aa: CSATPRSSANEKLFF

abundance: .
v_gene: TRBV28
j_gene: TRBJ2-3
d_gene: .
CDR3nt: TGTGCCAGTTTCCGGGAAATCACAGATACGCAGTATTTT
CDR3aa: CASFREITDTQYF

abundance: .
v_gene: TRBV7-6
j_gene: TRBJ2-1
d_gene: .
CDR3nt: TGTGCCAGCAGCTTTTCTCCCGAGAATGAGCAGTTCTTC
CDR3aa: CASSFSPENEQFF

abundance: many
v_gene: TRBV7-8
j_gene: TRBJ1-6
d_gene: .
CDR3nt: TGTGCCAGCAGCCGGGGTACAGGGAACCTATCACCCCTCCACTTT
CDR3aa: CASSRGTGNLSPLHF

abundance: many
v_gene: TRBV3-1
j_gene: TRBJ1-6
d_gene: TRBD1
CDR3nt: TGTGCCAGCAGCCACACCGGGACAGGGACTGATTCACCCCTCCACTTT
CDR3aa: CASSHTGTGTDSPLHF

abundance: few
v_gene: TRBV7-7
j_gene: TRBJ1-1
d_gene: .
CDR3nt: TGTGCCAGCAGCTTAAAGGAGAACACTGAAGCTTTCTTT
CDR3aa: CASSLKENTEAFF

abundance: .
v_gene: TRBV4-1
j_gene: TRBJ1-3
d_gene: .
CDR3nt: TGCGCCAGCAGCCAAGAAGGACGGAGCTCTGGAAACACCATATATTTT
CDR3aa: CASSQEGRSSGNTIYF

abundance: few
v_gene: TRBV5-4
j_gene: TRBJ1-1
d_gene: .
CDR3nt: TGTGCCAGCAGCTCACGGACCTGGGGTGAAGCTTTCTTT
CDR3aa: CASSSRTWGEAFF

abundance: many
v_gene: TRBV5-5
j_gene: TRBJ1-1
d_gene: .
CDR3nt: TGTGCCAGCAGCACGACCCCGAAGGACACTGAAGCTTTCTTT
CDR3aa: CASSTTPKDTEAFF

abundance: many
v_gene: TRBV5-1
j_gene: TRBJ2-3
d_gene: TRBD1
CDR3nt: TGCGCCAGCAGCTTACAGGGGCGAGAAGATACGCAGTATTTT
CDR3aa: CASSLQGREDTQYF

abundance: few
v_gene: TRBV5-1
j_gene: TRBJ2-7
d_gene: .
CDR3nt: TGCGCCAGCAGCTTTCCCGGGAACCACGAGCAGTACTTC
CDR3aa: CASSFPGNHEQYF

abundance: .
v_gene: TRBV5-1
j_gene: TRBJ1-6
d_gene: TRBD1
CDR3nt: TGCGCCAGCAGCAGCCAGGGACAGAATTCACCCCTCCACTTT
CDR3aa: CASSSQGQNSPLHF

abundance: .
v_gene: TRBV18
j_gene: TRBJ2-4
d_gene: TRBD1
CDR3nt: TGTGCCAGCTCACTTGACAGGGGGCTGGACATTCAGTACTTC
CDR3aa: CASSLDRGLDIQYF

abundance: few
v_gene: TRBV9
j_gene: TRBJ2-1
d_gene: .
CDR3nt: TGTGCCAGCAGCGTAGTGGCTCAGTCAGTCAATGAGCAGTTCTTC
CDR3aa: CASSVVAQSVNEQFF

abundance: few
v_gene: TRBV30
j_gene: TRBJ1-5
d_gene: .
CDR3nt: TGTGCCTGGAGTACGGGCCAGTTTAATCAGCCCCAGCATTTT
CDR3aa: CAWSTGQFNQPQHF

abundance: .
v_gene: TRBV28
j_gene: TRBJ1-2
d_gene: .
CDR3nt: TGTGCCAGCAGTCCAGGACAGACAGACTATGGCTACACCTTC
CDR3aa: CASSPGQTDYGYTF

abundance: many
v_gene: TRBV7-9
j_gene: TRBJ2-1
d_gene: .
CDR3nt: TGTGCCAGCAGCCCCTTAAGCTCCTACAATGAGCAGTTCTTC
CDR3aa: CASSPLSSYNEQFF

abundance: few
v_gene: TRBV11-2
j_gene: TRBJ2-1
d_gene: TRBD2
CDR3nt: TGTGCCAGCAGCCTAGTACAGCGGGAGTACAATGAGCAGTTCTTC
CDR3aa: CASSLVQREYNEQFF

abundance: .
v_gene: TRBV5-1
j_gene: TRBJ2-7
d_gene: .
CDR3nt: TGCGCCAGCAGCTTAATTACAAACTACGAGCAGTACTTC
CDR3aa: CASSLITNYEQYF

abundance: few
v_gene: TRBV6-5
j_gene: TRBJ2-1
d_gene: .
CDR3nt: TGTGCCAGCAGGGGTACTAGTTTCAATGAGCAGTTCTTC
CDR3aa: CASRGTSFNEQFF

abundance: .
v_gene: TRBV21-1
j_gene: TRBJ1-2
d_gene: .
CDR3nt: TGTGCCAGCAGCAAAAAAGGACCGGGCCACCCCTACTATGGCTACACCTTC
CDR3aa: CASSKKGPGHPYYGYTF

abundance: .
v_gene: TRBV29-1
j_gene: TRBJ2-4
d_gene: .
CDR3nt: TGCAGCGTCCCCGGGGTGCAGCTAGCCAAAAACATTCAGTACTTC
CDR3aa: CSVPGVQLAKNIQYF

abundance: once
v_gene: TRBV28
j_gene: TRBJ1-2
d_gene: .
CDR3nt: TGTGCCAGCAGGGTGTATGATGGCTACACCTTC
CDR3aa: CASRVYDGYTF

abundance: .
v_gene: TRBV15
j_gene: TRBJ2-7
d_gene: .
CDR3nt: TGTGCCACCAGCAGAGTTGCAGATAGCGAGCAGTACTTC
CDR3aa: CATSRVADSEQYF

abundance: .
v_gene: TRBV6-2/TRBV6-3
j_gene: TRBJ2-1
d_gene: TRBD2
CDR3nt: TGTGCCAGCAGTATGGGACTAGTTAGGAGGTCCAATGAGCAGTTCTTC
CDR3aa: CASSMGLVRRSNEQFF

abundance: once
v_gene: TRBV7-9
j_gene: TRBJ2-7
d_gene: TRBD1
CDR3nt: TGTGCCAGCAGCTCGACCTGGACAGGGAGCTCCTACGAGCAGTACTTC
CDR3aa: CASSSTWTGSSYEQYF

abundance: .
v_gene: TRBV28
j_gene: TRBJ1-1
d_gene: .
CDR3nt: TGTGCCAGCAGACCGAACAGGGTTGGCACTGAAGCTTTCTTT
CDR3aa: CASRPNRVGTEAFF

abundance: .
v_gene: TRBV30
j_gene: TRBJ2-7
d_gene: .
CDR3nt: TGTGCCTGGAGTAACGTATACGAGCAGTACTTC
CDR3aa: CAWSNVYEQYF

abundance: .
v_gene: TRBV4-1
j_gene: TRBJ1-4
d_gene: .
CDR3nt: TGCGCCAGCAGCCAAGACAGTGAAAAACTGTTTTTT
CDR3aa: CASSQDSEKLFF

abundance: .
v_gene: TRBV20-1
j_gene: TRBJ1-1
d_gene: TRBD1
CDR3nt: TGCAGTGCTAGGTTGCAGGGGGGTAACACTGAAGCTTTCTTT
CDR3aa: CSARLQGGNTEAFF

abundance: few
v_gene: TRBV28
j_gene: TRBJ1-3
d_gene: TRBD1
CDR3nt: TGTGCCAGCAGTTTATCGACAGGGACTGGAAACACCATATATTTT
CDR3aa: CASSLSTGTGNTIYF

abundance: few
v_gene: TRBV5-1
j_gene: TRBJ2-2
d_gene: TRBD2
CDR3nt: TGCGCCAGCAGCTTGGACGGGAGGGCCTTCTGGACCGGGGAGCTGTTTTTT
CDR3aa: CASSLDGRAFWTGELFF

abundance: many
v_gene: TRBV5-4
j_gene: TRBJ1-1
d_gene: TRBD1
CDR3nt: TGTGCCAGCAGCCCGAGGACAGGGGGCTTCACTGAAGCTTTCTTT
CDR3aa: CASSPRTGGFTEAFF

abundance: few
v_gene: TRBV4-2
j_gene: TRBJ2-2
d_gene: .
CDR3nt: TGTGCCAGCAGCCAGGGACACTCAAACACCGGGGAGCTGTTTTTT
CDR3aa: CASSQGHSNTGELFF

abundance: .
v_gene: TRBV10-3
j_gene: TRBJ1-1
d_gene: .
CDR3nt: TGTGCCATCAGTGACCAGTCGGCTACAGGGACTGAAGCTTTCTTT
CDR3aa: CAISDQSATGTEAFF

abundance: few
v_gene: TRBV29-1
j_gene: TRBJ2-5
d_gene: TRBD1
CDR3nt: TGCAGCGTACGGACAGGGAAAGAGACCCAGTACTTC
CDR3aa: CSVRTGKETQYF

abundance: .
v_gene: TRBV9
j_gene: TRBJ2-2
d_gene: TRBD1
CDR3nt: TGTGCCAGCAGCGGGACAGGGGGCACCGGGGAGCTGTTTTTT
CDR3aa: CASSGTGGTGELFF

abundance: .
v_gene: TRBV2
j_gene: TRBJ2-7
d_gene: .
CDR3nt: TGTGCCAGCAGTGTAACATATCCTACGGAGCAGTACTTC
CDR3aa: CASSVTYPTEQYF

abundance: .
v_gene: TRBV6-5
j_gene: TRBJ2-2
d_gene: TRBD1
CDR3nt: TGTGCCAGCAGCCACGGGACAGGGGATTTCGGGGAGCTGTTTTTT
CDR3aa: CASSHGTGDFGELFF

abundance: .
v_gene: TRBV2
j_gene: TRBJ1-4
d_gene: TRBD1
CDR3nt: TGTGCCAGCAGTGAGACAGGGCCGACTAATGAAAAACTGTTTTTT
CDR3aa: CASSETGPTNEKLFF

abundance: few
v_gene: TRBV28
j_gene: TRBJ2-7
d_gene: .
CDR3nt: TGTGCCAGCAGGATTAACAGCGACTACGAGCAGTACTTC
CDR3aa: CASRINSDYEQYF

abundance: .
v_gene: TRBV12-3/TRBV12-4
j_gene: TRBJ2-7
d_gene: .
CDR3nt: TGTGCCAGCAGCATCTTGCGGTCTTACGAGCAGTACTTC
CDR3aa: CASSILRSYEQYF

abundance: few
v_gene: TRBV7-2
j_gene: TRBJ1-2
d_gene: TRBD1
CDR3nt: TGTGCCAGCAGCTCTCAGGGGGGCCTGCAATATGTCTATGGCTACACCTTC
CDR3aa: CASSSQGGLQYVYGYTF

abundance: few
v_gene: TRBV12-3/TRBV12-4
j_gene: TRBJ1-1
d_gene: .
CDR3nt: TGTGCCAGCAGTTTAGAAGGGGTTCGAGGAACTGAAGCTTTCTTT
CDR3aa: CASSLEGVRGTEAFF

abundance: .
v_gene: TRBV7-6
j_gene: TRBJ2-5
d_gene: .
CDR3nt: TGTGCCAGCAGCCGTATTATTGACAGGCCAGAGACCCAGTACTTC
CDR3aa: CASSRIIDRPETQYF

abundance: .
v_gene: TRBV7-9
j_gene: TRBJ2-7
d_gene: .
CDR3nt: TGTGCCAGCAGCCGGACGGGGTTGGGGTACGAGCAGTACTTC
CDR3aa: CASSRTGLGYEQYF

abundance: few
v_gene: TRBV27
j_gene: TRBJ1-5
d_gene: .
CDR3nt: TGTGCCAGCAGTTTCCGGGGTGGCAATCAGCCCCAGCATTTT
CDR3aa: CASSFRGGNQPQHF